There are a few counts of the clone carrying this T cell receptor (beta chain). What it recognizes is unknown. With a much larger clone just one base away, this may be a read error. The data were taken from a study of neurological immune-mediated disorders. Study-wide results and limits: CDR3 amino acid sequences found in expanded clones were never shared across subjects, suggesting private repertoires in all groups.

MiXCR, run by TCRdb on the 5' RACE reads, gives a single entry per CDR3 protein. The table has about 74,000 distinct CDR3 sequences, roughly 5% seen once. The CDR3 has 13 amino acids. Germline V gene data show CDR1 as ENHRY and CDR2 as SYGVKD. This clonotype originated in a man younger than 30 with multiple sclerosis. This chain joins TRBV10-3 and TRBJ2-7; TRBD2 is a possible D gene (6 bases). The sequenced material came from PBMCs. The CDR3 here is CAISGGKGYEPYF. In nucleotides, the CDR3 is TGTGCCATCAGCGGGGGAAAGGGCTACGAGCCGTACTTC.